The 22 T cell receptor beta chains below all came from one sample that was sequenced in a study of blood T cells in healthy people across ages. Alongside a J-beta primer mix, a sample-barcoded 5' primer served in a second PCR lasting about 7 to 12 cycles. TCRdb reprocessed the 5' RACE reads with MiXCR, giving one entry per CDR3 protein. The sample shows about 730,000 distinct CDR3 sequences, around 46% of them seen only once. The sequenced sample was blood. All receptors derive from a woman aged 55-69 years in good health.

The rearrangement uses TRBV20-1 and TRBJ2-5, with D unclear. The CDR3 totals 14 residues. V was trimmed by 1 base and J by 2 bases, leaving 11 bases between them. CDR1 DFQATT and CDR2 SNEGSKA come from the germline V gene (reference sequence). The CDR3: CSARAPQIQETQYF. In DNA, the CDR3 is TGCAGTGCTAGAGCCCCACAGATTCAAGAGACCCAGTACTTC.

The chain links TRBV6-1 to TRBJ2-5; D is uncertain. V lost 7 bases to trimming and J lost 1 base, with 10 bases between them. The CDR3 is 13 residues long. Germline CDR1 and CDR2: MNHNS and SASEGT. The CDR3 region is CASTVVAQETQYF. The CDR3 nucleotides read TGTGCCAGCACGGTGGTGGCCCAAGAGACCCAGTACTTC.

This clonotype was found a few times. The CDR3 nucleotides read TGTGCCAGCAGGCGTCAACAGGGGGGGAGGTCCTACGAGCAGTACTTC. Protein sequence: CASRRQQGGRSYEQYF. This chain links TRBV27 with TRBJ2-7; D possibly corresponds to TRBD1 (8 bases). V lost 6 bases and J lost 1, with 19 bases in between. The CDR3 has 16 amino acids. The germline CDR1 and CDR2 sequences are MNHEY and SMNVEV (reference sequence).

The chain recombines TRBV20-1 with TRBJ1-6; 10 bases are a match to TRBD1. The CDR3 runs 15 residues. J was trimmed by 7 bases and V by 3 bases; bases with no gene match: 6. From germline, CDR1 is DFQATT and CDR2 SNEGSKA (reference sequence). DNA for the CDR3: TGCAGTGCTAGGGGATCGACAGGGGGCAATTCACCCCTCCACTTT. Amino acids: CSARGSTGGNSPLHF.

The CDR3 loop is CAGILGVFEQYF. The CDR3 region has the DNA TGTGCCGGCATCTTAGGGGTCTTCGAGCAGTACTTC. The rearrangement uses TRBV7-9 and TRBJ2-5; possible D gene TRBD1, 5 bases. The DNA matches TRBJ2-7 better at its end, which makes the J call doubtful. The CDR3 consists of 12 residues. The germline V gene has CDR1 SEHNR and CDR2 FQNEAQ (reference sequence).

This rearrangement joins TRBV6-5 to TRBJ2-7; D uncertain. Near its end, the DNA agrees better with TRBJ2-5, so the J call may be wrong. CDR1 MNHEY and CDR2 SVGAGI come from the germline V gene. The CDR3 covers 15 residues. The CDR3 is CASSYQNGPWGTQYF. CDR3 DNA sequence: TGTGCCAGCAGTTACCAAAACGGACCATGGGGGACCCAGTACTTC.

Turning to this clonotype: A single base separates this from a much larger clone, so it may be a read error. The chain recombines TRBV9 with TRBJ2-1; TRBD2 matches 13 bases. Germline CDR1 SGDLS, CDR2 YYNGEE. The CDR3 consists of 15 residues. Trimming took 4 bases from V and 10 from J; bases not matched to a gene: 8. The CDR3 region is CASSPRGLAGTEQFF. DNA of the CDR3: TGTGCCAGCAGCCCTAGGGGACTAGCGGGGACCGAGCAGTTCTTC.

In DNA form, the CDR3 reads TGCAGTGCTAGAGATCGGGGGGGTTCTAGCACAGATACGCAGTATTTT. Translation gives CSARDRGGSSTDTQYF. V gene TRBV20-1 combines with J gene TRBJ2-3; TRBD2 matches at 8 bases. Germline CDR1 is DFQATT and CDR2 is SNEGSKA (reference sequence). This CDR3 comprises 16 residues. Trimming took 0 bases from V and 0 from J; bases not matched to a gene: 5.

Only a few counts were recorded for this clonotype. The chain carries TRBV20-1 and TRBJ2-3; 7 positions match TRBD2. V lost 2 bases, J lost 2 bases, and 4 bases stayed unmatched. The CDR3 length is 14 residues. Germline V lookup: CDR1 DFQATT, CDR2 SNEGSKA (reference sequence). CDR3 DNA: TGCAGTGCTAGATTGAGCGGGACCACAGATACGCAGTATTTT. Residues: CSARLSGTTDTQYF.

This clonotype has just one count. This chain connects TRBV7-2 to TRBJ2-3; the D gene is possibly TRBD1 (5 bases). CDR3 length: 13 residues. The germline V gene encodes CDR1 SGHTA and CDR2 FQGNSA. Trimming cost V 4 bases and J 4 bases, with 9 bases left between them. The chain's CDR3 is CASSSGLPDTQYF. CDR3 DNA sequence: TGTGCCAGCAGCTCAGGGCTCCCAGATACGCAGTATTTT.

The rearrangement joins TRBV4-3 to TRBJ2-3, with a tentative D call TRBD1 (6 bases). Looked up from germline, CDR1 is LGHNA and CDR2 is YSLEER. CDR3 size: 19 residues. V was cut by 0 bases and J by 1 base, with 20 bases left in between. Written as DNA, the CDR3 is TGCGCCAGCAGCCAAGAGGGGGCTAGCTTCACACGGGGCACAGATACGCAGTATTTT. Protein sequence: CASSQEGASFTRGTDTQYF.

V usage is TRBV20-1 and J usage is TRBJ2-1; D remains unclear. Germline CDR1 DFQATT, CDR2 SNEGSKA (reference sequence). The CDR3 is 13 amino acids. Trimming stripped 3 bases from V and 2 bases from J, with 8 bases between. CDR3 in amino acids: CSARIITYNEQFF. The DNA for the CDR3 is TGCAGTGCTAGGATAATTACCTACAATGAGCAGTTCTTC.

V and J are TRBV6-6 and TRBJ1-1; 8 bases match TRBD1. The CDR3 has 14 amino acids. Per germline, CDR1 MNHNY and CDR2 SVGAGI (reference sequence). Trimming removed 6 bases from V and 3 bases from J; junction bases left unmatched: 6. The CDR3 here is CASRETGVDTEAFF. CDR3 sequence (DNA): TGTGCCAGCAGGGAGACAGGGGTGGACACTGAAGCTTTCTTT.

The J gene is TRBJ2-2, the V gene TRBV2; 11 bases are shared with TRBD2. J gave up 3 bases and V 10 bases, and 10 bases lay outside the gene matches. The CDR3 has 16 residues. The germline V gene has CDR1 SNHLY and CDR2 FYNNEI. The CDR3: CAIKLGTSGDTGELFF. The CDR3 DNA reads as TGTGCCATCAAACTGGGGACTAGCGGAGACACCGGGGAGCTGTTTTTT. Variable domain in full (rest from reference TRBV2 and TRBJ2-2): EPEVTQTPSHQVTQMGQEVILRCVPISNHLYFYWYRQILGQKVEFLVSFYNNEISEKSEIFDDQFSVERPDGSNFTLKIRSTKLEDSAMYFCAIKLGTSGDTGELFFGEGSRLTVL.

This clonotype was seen only a few times. The chain's CDR3 is CSARMPSGGNEQFF. The CDR3, as DNA: TGCAGTGCTAGAATGCCTAGCGGGGGGAATGAGCAGTTCTTC. The V and J genes are TRBV20-1 and TRBJ2-1; TRBD2 matches at 11 bases. CDR3 length equals 14 residues. Germline V lookup: CDR1 DFQATT, CDR2 SNEGSKA (reference sequence). V lost 2 bases and J lost 7; bases outside the gene matches: 4.

J is TRBJ2-5 and V is TRBV9; 9 bases are shared with TRBD2. The DNA matches TRBJ2-7 better at its end, which makes the J call doubtful. Per the germline V gene, CDR1 is SGDLS and CDR2 is YYNGEE. The length of the CDR3 is 17 residues. The CDR3 reads CASSVDPSQREVGEQYF. CDR3 DNA: TGTGCCAGCAGCGTAGATCCCTCACAGCGGGAGGTCGGCGAGCAGTACTTC.

This clonotype was observed a handful of times. This sequence joins TRBV11-2 and TRBJ2-1; D is possibly TRBD2 (7 bases). Trimming removed 7 bases at V and 8 bases at J, with 18 bases between. CDR1 SGHAT and CDR2 FQNNGV come from the germline V gene. CDR3 size: 14 residues. CDR3 amino acids: CASIPPGGGDEQFF. The CDR3 region has the DNA TGTGCCAGCATCCCCCCGGGGGGCGGGGATGAGCAGTTCTTC.

This clonotype occurred a few times. V gene TRBV11-1 combines with J gene TRBJ2-3; TRBD1 or TRBD2 may be the D gene (5 bases each). CDR3 size: 14 residues. Trimming cost V 5 bases and J 2 bases, with 11 bases left between them. Germline values: CDR1 SGHAT, CDR2 FQDESV (reference sequence). The CDR3 sequence: CASSPGPNTDTQYF. The CDR3 DNA reads TGTGCCAGCAGCCCGGGACCAAACACAGATACGCAGTATTTT. Supplemented by reference TRBV11-1 and TRBJ2-3, the full variable domain reads EAEVAQSPRYKITEKSQAVAFWCDPISGHATLYWYRQILGQGPELLVQFQDESVVDDSQLPKDRFSAERLKGVDSTLKIQPAELGDSAMYLCASSPGPNTDTQYFGPGTRLTVL.

The sample holds one count of this clonotype. The V call is TRBV3-1, the J call TRBJ1-1, with TRBD1 matching over 10 bases. CDR1 is LGHDT and CDR2 is YNNKEL in the germline V gene (reference sequence). The CDR3 covers 19 residues. With 5 bases clipped from V and 3 bases from J, the junction kept 18 bases outside the gene matches. CDR3 sequence (DNA): TGTGCCAGCAGCAACAAGTGGGCTCGACAGGGGGCGTTTCACACTGAAGCTTTCTTT. Amino acids: CASSNKWARQGAFHTEAFF.

The chain combines TRBV20-1 with TRBJ2-5; perhaps TRBD2 as D (6 bases). The end of the DNA fits TRBJ2-7 better, so the J call may be wrong. Germline lookup yields CDR1 DFQATT and CDR2 SNEGSKA (reference sequence). CDR3 length: 14 residues. The CDR3 reads CSVIRDSPSNEQYF. The CDR3 region has the DNA TGCAGTGTTATCCGGGACTCCCCTTCCAACGAGCAGTACTTC.

As DNA, the CDR3 is TGCGCCAGCAGCTTGGCTGGGGCCCCCCGGGGTTCGGATACGCAGTATTTT. It yields the protein CASSLAGAPRGSDTQYF. The J gene is TRBJ2-3, the V gene TRBV5-1; D assignment may be TRBD1 or TRBD2 (5 bases each). CDR1 and CDR2 (germline): SGHRS, YFSETQ. The V end lost 0 bases, the J end lost 6 bases, and 20 bases lay between the germline ends. This CDR3 is built from 17 residues.

This clonotype was detected ten times or more. The J gene is TRBJ2-7, the V gene TRBV7-2; no firm D call. The CDR3 sequence is 13 residues long. Looked up from germline, CDR1 is SGHTA and CDR2 is FQGNSA. The V gene lost 1 base and the J gene lost 6 bases, with 10 bases spanning the gap. CDR3 sequence (DNA): TGTGCCAGCAGCTTAGAAGCCAGCCGCGAGCAGTACTTC. Its protein product is CASSLEASREQYF.